What follows is one T cell receptor (beta chain) and its context. This CDR3 has 15 residues. CDR1 is MNHEY, CDR2 SVGAGI, per germline. V was clipped by 5 bases and J by 3 bases, with 13 bases between them. The data are from a study of T cells after somatic rescue of genetic block. Assay used: immunoSEQ multiplex PCR; TCRdb lists only in-frame clones, some missing. The data show about 110,000 clones, with about 93% seen just once and about 1.5% held by the top ten. This chain connects TRBV6-5 to TRBJ1-4, with D unclear. Sequencing was done on a sample of peripheral blood mononuclear cells (PBMCs). The sequence was obtained from a woman younger than 30. Written as DNA, the CDR3 is TGTGCCAGCAGTCCAAACAGACCCCCTAATGAAAAACTGTTTTTT. Amino acids: CASSPNRPPNEKLFF.